This record looks at one TCR beta chain sequence and its context. What antigen it recognizes has not been identified. No much larger clone is present one base from it, and per-base qualities are unavailable. Stable Graves' hyperthyroidism was defined as the absence of progression to ophthalmopathy over 18 months of follow-up. Hyperthyroidism patients were newly diagnosed, with disease duration under 2 months, and aged 18 to 65 years. Patients with uncontrolled infections, other autoimmune diseases, pregnancy or lactation were excluded. Diagnoses were based on clinical symptoms, serum thyroxine and TRAb, thyroid ultrasound and orbital computed tomography. PBMCs were separated from about 10 ml of fresh peripheral blood using Ficoll-Paque density gradient centrifugation. Total RNA was extracted with Trizol reagent, and quality was checked on an Agilent 2100 Bioanalyzer. The data originate from a study of T cells in Graves' hyperthyroidism and ophthalmopathy (dated by TCRdb to the late 2010s). As for the study more broadly: Peripheral blood was sampled at the time of initial diagnosis, prior to any treatment. The paper describes TCR Vbeta CDR3 sequencing of 135 peripheral blood samples, made up of approximately 40 ophthalmopathy patients, approximately 73 hyperthyroidism patients and 17 progressor patients. The approximately 100 discovery patients were randomly split 7:3 into training and test sets. Prospective prediction of ophthalmopathy was tested in an independent validation cohort consisting of 18 to 20 hyperthyroidism patients and some 15 patients who later progressed to ophthalmopathy. The study also compared thyroid tissue and blood T-cell repertoires from about six Graves' hyperthyroidism patients. After sampling, hyperthyroidism patients received methimazole starting at 30 mg daily, and ophthalmopathy patients received high-dose intravenous methylprednisolone. A discovery cohort of about 100 patients, roughly 43 with Graves' ophthalmopathy and approximately 60 with stable Graves' hyperthyroidism, was used to find distinguishing TCR V-J signatures. Points the paper makes about the study in general: No statistical method was used to set the sample size in advance, and investigators knew the group allocation. Most expanded thyroid clonotypes (frequency above 0.001) were also detected in blood, a finding suggesting that blood repertoires may reflect thyroid immune responses. In validation, the model predicted progression to ophthalmopathy a median of around 6.5 months before onset, with approximately 70% sensitivity and nearly 75% specificity. A 13 V-J signature model separated ophthalmopathy from stable hyperthyroidism, with 87.88% sensitivity and just under 84% specificity in cross-validation and 80%/75% in testing.

The CDR3 measures 13 amino acids from cysteine to phenylalanine. Only the CDR3 part of the read is kept: 39 bases, read in frame from the first base. CDR1 and CDR2, per the germline V gene, are SGHRS and YFSETQ. Cut back by 5 bases and 9 bases, the V and J ends lie 15 bases apart. The TCR beta CDR3 regions were amplified from the RNA transcripts. The TCR CDR3 was subjected to a first round of RT-PCR using the HTBI primer set and the Qiagen OneStep RT-PCR kit. Libraries were constructed in a second round of multiplex PCR, after which size selection and purification were performed. The libraries were sequenced on an Illumina HiSeq2000 using paired-end 100 bp reads. The published analysis was carried out like this. Raw data were processed with SOAPnuke, discarding reads with adapters, uncalled bases, mean Phred below 15, or no exact constant-primer or identifier match. High-quality paired reads were merged with COPE v1.2.5, and unique nucleotide sequences were defined as clonotypes. MiTCR v1.1 was used to align clonotypes to the IMGT TRBV, TRBD and TRBJ reference segments. Only V-J combinations with frequency above 0.0001, covering 99% to 99.2% of repertoires, were analysed. A TCS score was defined as the ratio between F50 (clonal expansion) and ExV (chaos), using BLOSUM62-based TCRdist between CDR3 peptides within each V-J. Welch's t-statistics and random forest reduced fewer than 550 V-J features to around 14, which were used in a naive Bayes classifier (R e1071). TCRdb's own reprocessing of the public reads used fastp at Q25 and MiXCR and kept productive beta chains. Entries are consolidated by CDR3 protein sequence, retaining the most common genes and DNA. TCRdb's processing, not the authors' own work, is the source of the V and J calls. The sample contains around 520,000 distinct CDR3 sequences, around an eighth of them found a single time. Of the sample, 15% to 20% is held by the ten largest clones.

Sequenced: blood. The chain is assembled from TRBV5-1 and TRBJ2-1; possibly the D gene is TRBD2, per 6 matching bases. The receptor was derived from a woman aged 18 to 35 with Graves' hyperthyroidism. The CDR3 is CASSSDLGGEQFF. The nucleotide sequence is given as TGCGCCAGCAGTTCGGACTTGGGGGGTGAGCAGTTCTTC.